This TCR beta chain came from a study of blood T cell repertoires in COVID-19. Looking at the study overall: Both acute and convalescent COVID-19 samples were obtained from the United States, Italy and Spain. Sources were T cells, B-cell-depleted T cells, or PBMCs; the material itself was cDNA or gDNA.

In the authors' workflow: Estimation of nucleated cell counts was performed using reference gene primer amplification. Sequencing used immunoSEQ multiplex PCR; TCRdb keeps in-frame clones, though not all of them. The DNA gave D and trimming, while V, J and clone size come from that table. The data show roughly 100,000 clones, roughly nine tenths seen once. V lost 0 bases to trimming and J lost 7 bases; unmatched junction nucleotides: 8. Germline V CDR1 and CDR2: LGHNA, YNFKEQ. This CDR3 is 16 amino acids long. V usage is TRBV4-2 and J usage is TRBJ2-1; TRBD2 aligns across 8 bases. Sequenced: peripheral blood. This receptor was identified in a woman older than 75 in a cohort sampled during active COVID-19. The CDR3 spells CASSQEGTRSGNEQFF. CDR3 nucleotides: TGTGCCAGCAGCCAAGAAGGGACTAGATCGGGGAATGAGCAGTTCTTC.